The next 13 T cell receptor beta chains were all read from a single sample in a study of blood T cell repertoires in COVID-19 (dated by TCRdb to between 2020 and 2021). The library was generated by the immunoSEQ multiplex PCR assay. TCRdb obtained this table from immuneACCESS and retained in-frame rearrangements with V and J assigned. These tables miss some clones; where compared with another copy, unresolved V genes account for less than half of the shortfall, and the remainder is unexplained. A total of approximately 70,000 clones appear in this sample, more than 70% of them only once. The ten top clones hold just under 6.5% of the sample. The sequenced material came from peripheral blood. The receptors were sampled from a woman aged 60-75 years with acute or convalescent COVID-19.

The gene calls are TRBV3-1 (or the pseudogene TRBV3-2) and TRBJ2-7; a possible D gene is TRBD1 (6 bases). The CDR3 length is 12 residues. V was trimmed by 3 bases and J by 5 bases, leaving 8 bases between them. CDR1 and CDR2 (germline): LGHDT, YNNKEL (reference sequence). CDR3 nucleotide sequence: TGTGCCAGCAGCCAGACAGGTAACGAGCAGTACTTC. This sequence encodes CASSQTGNEQYF.

The CDR3, as DNA: TGTGCCAGCAGCTTGGGGGGAAACGGAAGGCATGGCTACACCTTC. As protein: CASSLGGNGRHGYTF. V gene TRBV11-2 combines with J gene TRBJ1-2, with a weak D call TRBD1 (5 bases). V shed 3 bases and J shed 6 bases, with 17 bases lying between them. The CDR3 has 15 amino acids. CDR1 is SGHAT and CDR2 is FQNNGV in the germline V gene.

The chain links TRBV18 to TRBJ2-7; 7 bases are a match to TRBD1. Germline trimming cut 4 bases from V and 3 bases from J; bases unmatched to any gene: 6. The germline V gene encodes CDR1 KGHSH and CDR2 LQKENI. The CDR3 is made up of 14 amino acids. This CDR3 reads CASSRTGDRYEQYF. The CDR3 bases are TGTGCCAGCTCACGTACAGGGGACCGCTACGAGCAGTACTTC.

V usage is TRBV5-1 and J usage is TRBJ2-1, with 9 bases matching TRBD1. CDR3 length: 14 amino acids. Germline CDR1 and CDR2: SGHRS and YFSETQ. The ends lost 5 bases at V and 4 bases at J; junction bases unmatched: 4. For the CDR3, the DNA is TGCGCCAGCAGACCGGGACAGGGATACAATGAGCAGTTCTTC. It encodes CASRPGQGYNEQFF.

This clone was seen more than once but under ten times. The gene calls are TRBV10-3 and TRBJ2-1; D possibly corresponds to TRBD1 (6 bases). Germline V gene data show CDR1 as ENHRY and CDR2 as SYGVKD. Trimming removed 8 bases at V and 9 bases at J, with 20 bases between. This CDR3 has 14 residues. CDR3 amino acids: CAIRDTASGGEQFF. The CDR3, as DNA: TGTGCCATCCGGGACACGGCCTCTGGAGGTGAGCAGTTCTTC.

The V gene is TRBV6-5, the J gene TRBJ2-3; 8 bases agree with TRBD2. The CDR3 is 16 residues long. V was pared by 4 bases and J by 0 bases, with 6 bases of the junction left unmatched. In germline, CDR1 is MNHEY, CDR2 SVGAGI. The CDR3 here is CASSWDSGVSTDTQYF. For the CDR3, the DNA is TGTGCCAGCAGTTGGGATAGCGGGGTGAGCACAGATACGCAGTATTTT.

This sequence joins TRBV6-1 and TRBJ2-2, with 8 bases identical to TRBD2. Germline loops: CDR1 MNHNS, CDR2 SASEGT. V shed 2 bases and J 7 bases; nucleotides not matched to a gene: 3. The CDR3 contains 14 residues. The CDR3 DNA reads as TGTGCCAGCAGTGAACGGGAGGGGGACGGGGAGCTGTTTTTT. Amino acid sequence: CASSEREGDGELFF.

This chain links TRBV11-2 with TRBJ1-1; D is possibly TRBD1 (6 bases). CDR3 length equals 13 residues. V lost 2 bases and J lost 6, with 10 bases in between. CDR1 and CDR2 (germline): SGHAT, FQNNGV. The CDR3 DNA reads TGTGCCAGCAGCTTAAACAGGGCATCTGAAGCTTTCTTT. This sequence encodes CASSLNRASEAFF.

This clone was recorded at least ten times. This chain uses TRBV6-6 with TRBJ2-2, with 7 bases identical to TRBD1. V lost 6 bases and J lost 0; bases outside the gene matches: 4. CDR1 MNHNY and CDR2 SVGAGI come from the germline V gene (reference sequence). This CDR3 has 15 amino acids. The CDR3: CASSLDRANTGELFF. The CDR3 DNA reads as TGTGCCAGCAGCTTAGACAGGGCGAACACCGGGGAGCTGTTTTTT.

The J gene is TRBJ2-3, the V gene TRBV19; D is perhaps TRBD1 (6 bases). Trimming removed 3 bases from V and 0 bases from J, with 16 bases in between. The germline V gene has CDR1 LNHDA and CDR2 SQIVND (reference sequence). This CDR3 has 17 residues. CDR3: CASSMYRVLQSTDTQYF. The CDR3 DNA reads as TGTGCCAGTAGTATGTACAGGGTACTTCAAAGCACAGATACGCAGTATTTT.

The V call is TRBV4-1, the J call TRBJ1-6; no clear D gene. V gave up 0 bases and J gave up 0 bases, with 15 bases separating them. The CDR3 has 19 amino acids. CDR1 MGHRA and CDR2 YSYEKL come from the germline V gene. For the CDR3, the DNA is TGCGCCAGCAGCCAAGATTTTCGAGGCCGTAGCTCCTATAATTCACCCCTCCACTTT. Its protein product is CASSQDFRGRSSYNSPLHF.

This clone has a single count. V usage is TRBV4-3 and J usage is TRBJ1-5; 8 nucleotides match TRBD1. Germline loops: CDR1 LGHNA, CDR2 YSLEER. V trimming: 0 bases; J trimming: 4 bases; junction bases outside the gene matches: 2. The CDR3 is 15 amino acids. CDR3 amino acids: CASSQDGTGNQPQHF. In nucleotides, the CDR3 is TGCGCCAGCAGCCAAGATGGGACAGGTAATCAGCCCCAGCATTTT.

This clone was seen once. The CDR3 loop reads CASRHPANTDTQYF. The CDR3 coding sequence is TGTGCCAGCAGGCATCCAGCGAACACAGATACGCAGTATTTT. The chain is built from TRBV3-1 (or the pseudogene TRBV3-2) and TRBJ2-3; the D is unclear. Germline lookup yields CDR1 LGHDT and CDR2 YNNKEL (reference sequence). The V end lost 6 bases, the J end lost 2 bases, and 12 bases lay between the germline ends. This CDR3 comprises 14 residues.